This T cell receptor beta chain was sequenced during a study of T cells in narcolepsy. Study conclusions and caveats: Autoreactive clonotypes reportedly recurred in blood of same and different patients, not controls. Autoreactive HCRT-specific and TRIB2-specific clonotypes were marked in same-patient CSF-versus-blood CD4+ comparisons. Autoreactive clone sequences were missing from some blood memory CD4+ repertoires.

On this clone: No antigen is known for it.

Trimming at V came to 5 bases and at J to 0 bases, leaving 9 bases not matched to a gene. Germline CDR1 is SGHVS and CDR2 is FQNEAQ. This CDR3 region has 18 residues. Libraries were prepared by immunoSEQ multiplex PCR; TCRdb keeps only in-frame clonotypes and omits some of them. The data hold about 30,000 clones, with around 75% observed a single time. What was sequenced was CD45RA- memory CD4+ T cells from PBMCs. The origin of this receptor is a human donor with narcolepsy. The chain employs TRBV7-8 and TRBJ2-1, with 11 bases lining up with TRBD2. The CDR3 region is CASSPGLAVTSSYNEQFF. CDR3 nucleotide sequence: TGTGCCAGCAGCCCGGGACTAGCGGTGACTAGCTCCTACAATGAGCAGTTCTTC.